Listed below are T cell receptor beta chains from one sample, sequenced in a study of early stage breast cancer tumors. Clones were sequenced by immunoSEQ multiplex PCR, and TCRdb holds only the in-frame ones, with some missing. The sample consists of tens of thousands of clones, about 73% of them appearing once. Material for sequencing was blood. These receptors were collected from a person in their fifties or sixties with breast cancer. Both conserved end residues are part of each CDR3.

CASSPRRTAVNEQFF	TRBV7-2
CASGLDLGETDTQYF	TRBV12-5
CASSPRPGYNEQFF	TRBV11-2
CARGGLGTGELFF	TRBV2
CASSGIAGGLDEQFF	TRBV27
CATDPRDTRFQETQYF	TRBV7-3
CASREGNSPLHF	TRBV5-1
CASSVGQGVDEQYF	TRBV7-3
CASSLVPGLGDYEQYF	TRBV7-9
CASSDTSGGAYNEQFF	TRBV7-2
CASSPQGGRGTGELFF	TRBV7-2
CASSLEVLESVGIQYF	TRBV5-1
CASSLAGTKNQPQHF	TRBV7-7
CASSLIGQGAGGYTF	TRBV7-2
CASSPTTGPDTQYF	TRBV4-3
CASSDRGTEAFF	TRBV7-9
CSVGDRAAGYGYTF	TRBV29-1
CASSRQGYNEQFF	TRBV2
CASSSTGVNIQYF	TRBV5-1
CASSLDSRNTEAFF	TRBV7-3
CASSLDLTDTQYF	TRBV11-2
CASSVGDRGDEKLFF	TRBV9
CASSTASGFYNEQFF	TRBV19
CSVNRDSSGTDTQYF	TRBV29-1
CASSFSGMSYEQYF	TRBV7-8
CASNDERGRGEQFF	TRBV5-4
CASSLDWGGAYGVYNEQFF	TRBV5-5
CASSQGGNTEAFF	TRBV2
CASDDSGTNQPQHF	TRBV2